This T cell receptor beta chain was obtained from a study of identifying expanded T cells in peripheral blood. This clone occurred once. Assay: immunoSEQ multiplex PCR; the TCRdb copy retains only in-frame clones and omits some. Among 100,000 or so clones listed, approximately 89% were seen once. Per germline, CDR1 SNHLY and CDR2 FYNNEI. CDR3 size: 15 residues. The trim removed 3 bases at V and 0 bases at J, leaving 5 bases unmatched. V gene TRBV2 combines with J gene TRBJ2-7; 7 bases fit TRBD1. Sequencing used blood. The receptor comes from a person aged 18 to 70 in good health. DNA of the CDR3: TGTGCCAGCAGTGACCTCTGGACAGGCTCCTACGAGCAGTACTTC. Translated, it gives CASSDLWTGSYEQYF.